This T cell receptor beta chain was documented in a study of beta chain features in type 1 diabetes. Overall study findings and caveats: Shortening of TCRB CDR3s, moderate but significant, appeared in all four CD4+ subsets of Type 1 diabetes patients. Individuals with type 1 diabetes displayed fewer insertions and more deletions at VDJ junctions.

The investigators reverse transcribed all of the isolated RNA, so they sequenced expressed TCRB transcripts. The table came from immunoSEQ multiplex PCR; TCRdb's copy has only in-frame clones and leaves some out. The sample carries 630,000 or so clones, over 13% recorded once. CDR3 length: 15 residues. V was clipped by 10 bases and J by 0 bases, with 19 bases between them. CDR1 is SNHLY, CDR2 FYNNEI, per germline. Based on CD45RO/CCR7/CD25/CD127/CD95/CD27, CD4+ regulatory, stem cell-like memory, naive and central memory cells were sorted. Over 95% purity was reached by all sorted populations. About this clone: Its specificity is unknown.

What was sequenced was naive CD4+ T cells from blood. J is TRBJ2-7 and V is TRBV2, with D tentatively TRBD1 (6 bases). The clonotype was recovered from a man younger than 35 with type 1 diabetes. CDR3 amino acids: CATSGTYTSSYEQYF. The CDR3 DNA follows: TGTGCCACCTCCGGGACATATACAAGCTCCTACGAGCAGTACTTC.